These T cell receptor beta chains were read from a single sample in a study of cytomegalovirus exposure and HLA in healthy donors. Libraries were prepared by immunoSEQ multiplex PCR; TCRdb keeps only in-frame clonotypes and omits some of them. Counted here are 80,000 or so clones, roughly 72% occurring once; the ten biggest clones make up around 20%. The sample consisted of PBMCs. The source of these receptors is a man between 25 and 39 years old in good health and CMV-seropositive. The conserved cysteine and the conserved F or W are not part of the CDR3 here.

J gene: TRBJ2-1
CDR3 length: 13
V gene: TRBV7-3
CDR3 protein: ASSLSERSYNEQF

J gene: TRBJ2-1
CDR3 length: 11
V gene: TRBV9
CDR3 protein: ASSATGNGEQF

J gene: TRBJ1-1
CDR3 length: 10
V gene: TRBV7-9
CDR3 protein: SSSTMGGEAF

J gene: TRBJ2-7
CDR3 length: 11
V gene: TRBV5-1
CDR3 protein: ASSRTASDEQY

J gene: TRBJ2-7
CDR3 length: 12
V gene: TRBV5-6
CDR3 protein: ASSRPGQAYEQY

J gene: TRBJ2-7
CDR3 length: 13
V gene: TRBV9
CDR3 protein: ASSAGGQNSYEQY

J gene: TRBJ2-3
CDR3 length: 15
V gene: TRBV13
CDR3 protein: ASSSFGTSGGADTQY

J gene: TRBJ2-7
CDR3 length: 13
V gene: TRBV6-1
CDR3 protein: ASSAVRGLSYEQY

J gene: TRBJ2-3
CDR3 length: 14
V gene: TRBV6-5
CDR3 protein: ASSYVKLGGPDTQY

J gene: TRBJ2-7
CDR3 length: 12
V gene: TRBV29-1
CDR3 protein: SVEIGGSSYEQY

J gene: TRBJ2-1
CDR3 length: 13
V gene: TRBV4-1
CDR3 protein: ASSQSASSYNEQF

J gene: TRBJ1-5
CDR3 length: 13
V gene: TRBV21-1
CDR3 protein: ASSSQDRAPQPQH

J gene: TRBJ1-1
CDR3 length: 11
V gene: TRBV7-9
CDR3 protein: ASSSGGNTEAF

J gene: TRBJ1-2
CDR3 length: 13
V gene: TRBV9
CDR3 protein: ASSPGGGGNYGYT

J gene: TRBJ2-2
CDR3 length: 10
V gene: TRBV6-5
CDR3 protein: AILDYTGELF

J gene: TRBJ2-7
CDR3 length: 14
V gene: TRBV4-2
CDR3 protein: ASSPQEGAGIDEQY

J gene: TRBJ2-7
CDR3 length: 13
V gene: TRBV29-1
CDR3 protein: SALGGTRSSYEQY

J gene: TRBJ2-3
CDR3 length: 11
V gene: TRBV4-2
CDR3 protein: ATWAGGRDTQY

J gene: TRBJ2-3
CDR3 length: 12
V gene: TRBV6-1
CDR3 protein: ACGERGHTDTQY

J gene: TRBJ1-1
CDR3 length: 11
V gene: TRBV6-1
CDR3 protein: ASLLQGGTEAF

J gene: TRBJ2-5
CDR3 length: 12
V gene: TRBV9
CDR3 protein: ASSVGGQQETQY

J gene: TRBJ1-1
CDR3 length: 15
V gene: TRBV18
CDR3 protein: ASSPTGAPIDRAEAF

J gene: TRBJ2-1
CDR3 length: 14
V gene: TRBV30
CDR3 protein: AWSDGLAGVANEQF

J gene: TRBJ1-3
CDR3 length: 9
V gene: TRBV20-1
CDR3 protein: SAPGGNTIY

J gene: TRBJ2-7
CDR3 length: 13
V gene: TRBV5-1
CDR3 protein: ASSRPEGRSYEQY

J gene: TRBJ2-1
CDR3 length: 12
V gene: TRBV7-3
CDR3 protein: ASSTGAGDNEQF

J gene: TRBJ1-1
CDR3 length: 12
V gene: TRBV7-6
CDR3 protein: ASSLAPGRTEAF

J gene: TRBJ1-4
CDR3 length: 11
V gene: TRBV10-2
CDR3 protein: ASSDLLNEKLF